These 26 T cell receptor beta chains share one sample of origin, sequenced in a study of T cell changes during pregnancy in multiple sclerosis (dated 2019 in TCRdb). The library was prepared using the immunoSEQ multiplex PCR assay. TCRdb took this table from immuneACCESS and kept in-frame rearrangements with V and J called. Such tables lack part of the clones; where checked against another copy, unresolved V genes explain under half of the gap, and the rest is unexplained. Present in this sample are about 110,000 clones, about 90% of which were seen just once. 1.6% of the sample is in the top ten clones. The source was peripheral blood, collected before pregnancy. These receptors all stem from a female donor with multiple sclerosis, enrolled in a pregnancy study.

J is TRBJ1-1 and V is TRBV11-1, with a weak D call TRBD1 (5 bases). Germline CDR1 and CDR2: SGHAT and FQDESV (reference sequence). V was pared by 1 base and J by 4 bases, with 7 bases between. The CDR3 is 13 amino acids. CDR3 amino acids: CASSLVGGTEAFF. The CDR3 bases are TGTGCCAGCAGCTTAGTGGGGGGCACTGAAGCTTTCTTT.

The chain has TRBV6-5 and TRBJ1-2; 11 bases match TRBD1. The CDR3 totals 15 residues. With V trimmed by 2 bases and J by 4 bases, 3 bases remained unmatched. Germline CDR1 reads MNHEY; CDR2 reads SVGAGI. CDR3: CASSYLGQGGYGYTF. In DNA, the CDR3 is TGTGCCAGCAGTTACCTGGGACAGGGGGGCTATGGCTACACCTTC.

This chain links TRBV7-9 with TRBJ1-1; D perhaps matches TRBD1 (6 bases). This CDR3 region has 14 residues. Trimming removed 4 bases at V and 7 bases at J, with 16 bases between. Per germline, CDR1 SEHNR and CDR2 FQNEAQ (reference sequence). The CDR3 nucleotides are TGTGCCAGCAGCTCCGGACAGAAACGACTTGAAGCTTTCTTT. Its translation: CASSSGQKRLEAFF.

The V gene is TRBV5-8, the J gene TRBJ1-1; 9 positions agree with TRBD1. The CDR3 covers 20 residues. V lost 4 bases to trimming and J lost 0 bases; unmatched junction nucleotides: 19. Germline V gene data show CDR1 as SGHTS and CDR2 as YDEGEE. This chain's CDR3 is CASSHGTGRKAGFMNTEAFF. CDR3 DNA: TGTGCCAGCAGCCATGGGACAGGGAGGAAGGCGGGTTTCATGAACACTGAAGCTTTCTTT.

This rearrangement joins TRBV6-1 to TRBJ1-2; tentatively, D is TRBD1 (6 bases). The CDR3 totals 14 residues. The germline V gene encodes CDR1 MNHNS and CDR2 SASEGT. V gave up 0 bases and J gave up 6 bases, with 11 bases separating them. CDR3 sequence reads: CASSEAYRGNGYTF. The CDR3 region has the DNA TGTGCCAGCAGTGAAGCGTATAGGGGGAATGGCTACACCTTC.

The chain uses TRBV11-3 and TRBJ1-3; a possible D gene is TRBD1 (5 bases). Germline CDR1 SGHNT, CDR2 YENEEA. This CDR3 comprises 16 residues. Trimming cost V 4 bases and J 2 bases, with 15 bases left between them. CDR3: CASSSWGGATGNTIYF. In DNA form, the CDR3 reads TGTGCCAGCAGCTCTTGGGGAGGGGCGACTGGAAACACCATATATTTT.

The CDR3 DNA reads as TGCGCCAGCAGCCAAGGGACTAGCCTTCCCTGGAAGGAGACCCAGTACTTC. Residues: CASSQGTSLPWKETQYF. The chain joins TRBV4-3 to TRBJ2-5, with 8 bases identical to TRBD2. The CDR3 consists of 17 residues. The germline V gene has CDR1 LGHNA and CDR2 YSLEER. V trimming: 1 base; J trimming: 5 bases; junction bases outside the gene matches: 12.

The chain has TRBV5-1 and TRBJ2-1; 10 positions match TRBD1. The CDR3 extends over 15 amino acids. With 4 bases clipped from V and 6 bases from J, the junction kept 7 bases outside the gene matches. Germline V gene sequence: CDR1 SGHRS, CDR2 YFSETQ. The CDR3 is CASSRGTGEVNEQFF. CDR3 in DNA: TGCGCCAGCAGCCGCGGGACAGGGGAGGTCAATGAGCAGTTCTTC.

CDR3 in DNA: TGTGCCAGCAGTCAGGGGGCTTGGACAGATACGCAGTATTTT. It translates to CASSQGAWTDTQYF. The chain uses TRBV2 and TRBJ2-3, with TRBD1 matching 8 bases. The CDR3 is made up of 14 amino acids. Germline V gene lookup returns CDR1 SNHLY and CDR2 FYNNEI. V was clipped by 5 bases and J by 3 bases; unmatched bases: 4.

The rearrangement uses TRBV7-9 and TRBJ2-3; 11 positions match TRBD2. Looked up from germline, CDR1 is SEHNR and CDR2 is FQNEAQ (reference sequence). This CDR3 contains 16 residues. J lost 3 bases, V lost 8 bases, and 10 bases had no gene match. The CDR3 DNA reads TGTGCCAGCGCCGAGATAGCGGGGGGGGTGACAGATACGCAGTATTTT. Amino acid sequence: CASAEIAGGVTDTQYF. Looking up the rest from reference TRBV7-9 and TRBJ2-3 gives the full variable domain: DTGVSQNPRHKITKRGQNVTFRCDPISEHNRLYWYRQTLGQGPEFLTYFQNEAQLEKSRLLSDRFSAERPKGSFSTLEIQRTEQGDSAMYLCASAEIAGGVTDTQYFGPGTRLTVL.

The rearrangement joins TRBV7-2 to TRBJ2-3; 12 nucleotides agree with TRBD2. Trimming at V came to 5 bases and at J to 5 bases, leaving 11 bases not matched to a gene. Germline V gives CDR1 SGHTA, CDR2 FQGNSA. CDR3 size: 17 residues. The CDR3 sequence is CASSIQTSGRFVDTQYF. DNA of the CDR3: TGTGCCAGCAGCATCCAGACTAGCGGGAGATTTGTAGATACGCAGTATTTT. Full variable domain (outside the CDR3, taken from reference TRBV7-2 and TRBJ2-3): GAGVSQSPSNKVTEKGKDVELRCDPISGHTALYWYRQSLGQGLEFLIYFQGNSAPDKSGLPSDRFSAERTGGSVSTLTIQRTQQEDSAVYLCASSIQTSGRFVDTQYFGPGTRLTVL.

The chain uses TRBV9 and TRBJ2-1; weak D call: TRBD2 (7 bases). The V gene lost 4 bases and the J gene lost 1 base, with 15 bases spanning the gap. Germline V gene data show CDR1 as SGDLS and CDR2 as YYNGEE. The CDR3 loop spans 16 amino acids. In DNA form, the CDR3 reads TGTGCCAGCAGCCCCTCGGGGGGCCTGTCCTACAATGAGCAGTTCTTC. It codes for CASSPSGGLSYNEQFF.

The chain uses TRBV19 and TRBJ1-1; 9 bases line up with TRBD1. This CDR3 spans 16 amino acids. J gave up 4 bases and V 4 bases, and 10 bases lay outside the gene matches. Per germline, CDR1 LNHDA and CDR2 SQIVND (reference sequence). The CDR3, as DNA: TGTGCCAGTAGTAACATTTTCGGACAGGGGAGCACTGAAGCTTTCTTT. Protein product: CASSNIFGQGSTEAFF.

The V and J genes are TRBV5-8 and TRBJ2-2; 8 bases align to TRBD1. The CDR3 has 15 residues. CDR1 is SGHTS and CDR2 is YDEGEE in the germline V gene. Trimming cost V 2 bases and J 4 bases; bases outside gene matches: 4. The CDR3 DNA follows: TGTGCCAGCAGCTTCAGCAGGGGGCGCACCGGGGAGCTGTTTTTT. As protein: CASSFSRGRTGELFF.

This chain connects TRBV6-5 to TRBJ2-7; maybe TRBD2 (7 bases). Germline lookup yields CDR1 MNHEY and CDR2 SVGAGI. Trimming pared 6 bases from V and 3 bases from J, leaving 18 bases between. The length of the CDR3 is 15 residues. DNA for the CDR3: TGTGCCAGCAGCCAGCTCAGGGGAGGGAGCTACGAGCAGTACTTC. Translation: CASSQLRGGSYEQYF.

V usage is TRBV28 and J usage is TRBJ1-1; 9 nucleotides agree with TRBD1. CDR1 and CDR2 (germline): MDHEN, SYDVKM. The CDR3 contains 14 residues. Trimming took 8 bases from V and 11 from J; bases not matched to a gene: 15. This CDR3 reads CASSGGQGYFWAFF. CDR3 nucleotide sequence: TGTGCCAGCTCTGGCGGACAGGGGTACTTTTGGGCTTTCTTT.

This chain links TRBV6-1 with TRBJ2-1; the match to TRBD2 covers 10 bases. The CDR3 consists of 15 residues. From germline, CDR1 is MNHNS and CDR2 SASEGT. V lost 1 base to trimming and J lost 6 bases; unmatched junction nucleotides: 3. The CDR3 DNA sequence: TGTGCCAGCAGTGAAGGACTAGCGGGTTTCAATGAGCAGTTCTTC. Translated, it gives CASSEGLAGFNEQFF.

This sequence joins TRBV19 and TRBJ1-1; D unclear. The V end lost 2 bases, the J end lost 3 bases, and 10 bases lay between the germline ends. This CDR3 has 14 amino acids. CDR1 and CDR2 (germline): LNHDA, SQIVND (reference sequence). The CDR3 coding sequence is TGTGCCAGTAGTATATCCCCGAGAGACACTGAAGCTTTCTTT. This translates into CASSISPRDTEAFF.

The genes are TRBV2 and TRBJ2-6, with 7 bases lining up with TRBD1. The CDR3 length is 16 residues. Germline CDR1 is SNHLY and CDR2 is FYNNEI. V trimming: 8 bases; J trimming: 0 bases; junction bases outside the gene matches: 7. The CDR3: CASLDRASSGANVLTF. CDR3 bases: TGTGCCAGCCTCGACAGGGCGAGCTCTGGGGCCAACGTCCTGACTTTC.

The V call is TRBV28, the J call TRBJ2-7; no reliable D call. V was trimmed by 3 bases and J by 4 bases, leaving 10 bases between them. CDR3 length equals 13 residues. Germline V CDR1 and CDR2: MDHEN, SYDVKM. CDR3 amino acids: CASSFGRLYEQYF. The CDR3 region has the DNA TGTGCCAGCAGTTTTGGTAGACTGTACGAGCAGTACTTC.

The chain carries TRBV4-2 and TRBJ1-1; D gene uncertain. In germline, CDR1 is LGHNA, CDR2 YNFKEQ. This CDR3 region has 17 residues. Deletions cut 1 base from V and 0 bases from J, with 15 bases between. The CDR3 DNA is TGTGCCAGCAGCCAAGGCGCGGGCAGAACCATGAACACTGAAGCTTTCTTT. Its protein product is CASSQGAGRTMNTEAFF.

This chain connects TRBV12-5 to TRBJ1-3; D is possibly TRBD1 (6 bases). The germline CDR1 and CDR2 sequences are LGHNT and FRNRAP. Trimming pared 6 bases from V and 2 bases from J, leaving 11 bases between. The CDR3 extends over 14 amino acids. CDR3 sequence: CASGLQGPGNTIYF. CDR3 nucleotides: TGTGCTAGTGGCCTGCAGGGGCCTGGAAACACCATATATTTT.

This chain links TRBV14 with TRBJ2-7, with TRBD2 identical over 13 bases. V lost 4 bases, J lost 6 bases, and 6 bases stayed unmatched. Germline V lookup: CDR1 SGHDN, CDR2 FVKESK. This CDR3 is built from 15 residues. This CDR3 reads CASSLGLAGVIEQYF. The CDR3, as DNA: TGTGCCAGCAGCCTTGGACTAGCGGGAGTAATCGAGCAGTACTTC.

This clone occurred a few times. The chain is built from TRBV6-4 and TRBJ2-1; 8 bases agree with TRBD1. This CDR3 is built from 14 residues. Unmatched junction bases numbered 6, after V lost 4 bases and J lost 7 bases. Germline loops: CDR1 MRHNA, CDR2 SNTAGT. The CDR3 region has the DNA TGTGCCAGCAGTGGCGGGACAGGTCTAAATGAGCAGTTCTTC. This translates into CASSGGTGLNEQFF.

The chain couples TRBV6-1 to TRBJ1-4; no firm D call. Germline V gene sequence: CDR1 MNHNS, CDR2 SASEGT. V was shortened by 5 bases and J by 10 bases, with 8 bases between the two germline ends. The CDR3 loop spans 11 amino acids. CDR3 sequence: CASSYEGKLFF. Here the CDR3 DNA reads TGTGCCAGCAGTTACGAGGGAAAACTGTTTTTT.

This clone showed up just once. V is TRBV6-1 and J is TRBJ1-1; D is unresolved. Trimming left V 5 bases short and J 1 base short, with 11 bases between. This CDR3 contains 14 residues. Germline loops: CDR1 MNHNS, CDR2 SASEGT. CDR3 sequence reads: CASSTSGKNTEAFF. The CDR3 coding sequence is TGTGCCAGCAGTACCTCCGGGAAGAACACTGAAGCTTTCTTT.